Detailed here is one T cell receptor beta chain. This sample is part of a study of T cell changes during pregnancy in multiple sclerosis. The method was immunoSEQ multiplex PCR; TCRdb's version includes in-frame clones alone and lacks a portion of them. There are tens of thousands of clones in the sample; about 91% occur only once, and more than 1.5% lies in the top ten. The CDR3 runs 15 residues. CDR1 and CDR2 from the germline V gene are MNHNS and SASEGT. V dropped 6 bases and J dropped 3; count of bases not matched to a gene: 8. The sequencing used peripheral blood, collected after pregnancy. The TCR sequence derives from a female donor with multiple sclerosis, enrolled in a pregnancy study. V and J are TRBV6-1 and TRBJ1-1; TRBD1 matches 9 bases. DNA of the CDR3: TGTGCCAGCAGCGTAGGGGGGACAGGGCACACTGAAGCTTTCTTT. It translates to CASSVGGTGHTEAFF.